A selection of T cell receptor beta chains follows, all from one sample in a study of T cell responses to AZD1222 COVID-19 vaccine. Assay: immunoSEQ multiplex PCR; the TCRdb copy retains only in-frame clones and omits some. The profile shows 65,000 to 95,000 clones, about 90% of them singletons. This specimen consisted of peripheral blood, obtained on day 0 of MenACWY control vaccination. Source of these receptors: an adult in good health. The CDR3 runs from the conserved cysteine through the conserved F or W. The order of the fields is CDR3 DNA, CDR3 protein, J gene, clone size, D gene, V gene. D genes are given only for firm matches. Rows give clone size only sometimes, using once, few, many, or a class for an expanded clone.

TGTGCCAGCTTCCGGACGGGGAATGAGCAGTTCTTC CASFRTGNEQFF TRBJ2-1 few - TRBV28
TGTGCCAGCAGCTCGACAGGGGGCTATGGCTACACCTTC CASSSTGGYGYTF TRBJ1-2 - TRBD1 TRBV11-2
TGTGCCAGCTCACCACAGGAAACGAACACCGGGGAGCTGTTTTTT CASSPQETNTGELFF TRBJ2-2 - - TRBV18
TGTGCCAGCAGTTTTAGCGGGGGGCCACTCGGAACCCAGTACTTC CASSFSGGPLGTQYF TRBJ2-5 - TRBD2 TRBV27
TGTGCCAGTAGTATGTCTCACCAACGGGGGGGGACCTCCTACAATGAGCAGTTCTTC CASSMSHQRGGTSYNEQFF TRBJ2-1 - TRBD2 TRBV19
TGTGCCACCAGCAGAGATGGCAGCGGGAGAGGAGATACGCAGTATTTT CATSRDGSGRGDTQYF TRBJ2-3 once TRBD2 TRBV15
TGTGCCAGCAGCTTGCGCCAGGGGTCGTACAATGAGCAGTTCTTC CASSLRQGSYNEQFF TRBJ2-1 - - TRBV7-9
TGTGCCAGCAGCTTAGATTTGGGGACCCGAACAGAAGCTTTCTTT CASSLDLGTRTEAFF TRBJ1-1 - - TRBV7-2
TGTGCCAGCAGCTTAGAGGTGGGCACTGAAGCTTTCTTT CASSLEVGTEAFF TRBJ1-1 once - TRBV7-6
TGTGCCAGTAGTATAGATCTTGGGGCCGGGGAGCTGTTTTTT CASSIDLGAGELFF TRBJ2-2 - - TRBV19
TGTGCCAGCAGTTCCCTCGGGACCTATAATGAAAAACTGTTTTTT CASSSLGTYNEKLFF TRBJ1-4 - - TRBV6-2/TRBV6-3
TGTGCCAGCAGTTTAGGGACCTCTGGAAACACCATATATTTT CASSLGTSGNTIYF TRBJ1-3 - - TRBV6-6
TGTGCCAGCAGCTTCGACAGGGGGTGGGAGACCCAGTACTTC CASSFDRGWETQYF TRBJ2-5 - TRBD1 TRBV7-2
TGTGCCAGTCCGAAAGACGGTCCCCGACAGACCCAGTACTTC CASPKDGPRQTQYF TRBJ2-5 - - TRBV6-5
TGTGCCAGCACCCCGCCCGGGACGACCTACAATGAGCAGTTCTTC CASTPPGTTYNEQFF TRBJ2-1 - - TRBV7-2
TGCGCCAGCAGCCCCGCAACAGGACAGTTTTCACCCCTCCACTTT CASSPATGQFSPLHF TRBJ1-6 - - TRBV5-1
TGTGCCAGCTTATCGGGACAGAATGAAAAACTGTTTTTT CASLSGQNEKLFF TRBJ1-4 - TRBD1 TRBV28
TGTGCCAGCAGCTTATGGCCTTTAGATTCCTACAATGAGCAGTTCTTC CASSLWPLDSYNEQFF TRBJ2-1 once - TRBV7-9
TGTGCCAGCAGCCCAACGCCCGAGGTTCTGGCCGAAAAACTGTTTTTT CASSPTPEVLAEKLFF TRBJ1-4 - - TRBV3-1/TRBV3-2
TGTGCCAGCACCCCCGGAGGAGGAGCTCCCTATGGCTACACCTTC CASTPGGGAPYGYTF TRBJ1-2 - - TRBV28
TGTGCCAGCAGTCGGAGTAACACCGGGGAGCTGTTTTTT CASSRSNTGELFF TRBJ2-2 - - TRBV7-9
TGTGCCAGCACGGACAGCGCAATATCTCAGCCCCAGCATTTT CASTDSAISQPQHF TRBJ1-5 - - TRBV19
TGTGCCAGCAGTTTTGGGGACAGGTGGAATTCACCCCTCCACTTT CASSFGDRWNSPLHF TRBJ1-6 - TRBD1 TRBV28
TGTGCCAGCAGTCCCCATGCGGGCTATGGCTACACCTTC CASSPHAGYGYTF TRBJ1-2 - - TRBV12-3/TRBV12-4
TGTGCCAGCAGCCCGGGACAGGGGAATGAAAAACTGTTTTTT CASSPGQGNEKLFF TRBJ1-4 - TRBD1 TRBV6-5
TGCGCCAGCAGCTACCCGACAGGGGGCGGCACCGGGGAGCTGTTTTTT CASSYPTGGGTGELFF TRBJ2-2 - TRBD1 TRBV10-2
TGTGCCAGCAGTTGGGACAGAGACTCTAATTCACCCCTCCACTTT CASSWDRDSNSPLHF TRBJ1-6 - TRBD1 TRBV6-5
TGTGCCAGTAGCGCAACAGCGAACACTGAAGCTTTCTTT CASSATANTEAFF TRBJ1-1 once - TRBV19
TGTGCCAGCAGTGGCAGGGGGGGTGAAAAACTGTTTTTT CASSGRGGEKLFF TRBJ1-4 - TRBD1 TRBV2
TGTGCCAGCAGTGAATTAGGGGGAAGTCGGCAGACCACAGATACGCAGTATTTT CASSELGGSRQTTDTQYF TRBJ2-3 - - TRBV25-1
TGCGCCAACAGCTTGGGTGGGGGAACCCACGAGCAGTACTTC CANSLGGGTHEQYF TRBJ2-7 - - TRBV5-1
TGTGCCAGCAGTTACGGGGGTCCCTATAATTCACCCCTCCACTTT CASSYGGPYNSPLHF TRBJ1-6 - - TRBV6-5
TGTGCCAGCAGCTTAGGGGCTGGGACACCAGTACCGATCTACGAGCAGTACTTC CASSLGAGTPVPIYEQYF TRBJ2-7 - - TRBV7-9
TGTGCCAGTACGGTGGGAGGCACAGATACGCAGTATTTT CASTVGGTDTQYF TRBJ2-3 - - TRBV19
TGCGCCAGCAGCTTGGGTACAGAAGAGACCCAGTACTTC CASSLGTEETQYF TRBJ2-5 - - TRBV5-1
TGTGCCAGCAGCTTGGGAGGTGGCAGTGACCCCTACGAGCAGTACTTC CASSLGGGSDPYEQYF TRBJ2-7 - - TRBV5-4
TGTGCCAGCAGCATACAGGGGGTAGGTGAAAAACTGTTTTTT CASSIQGVGEKLFF TRBJ1-4 - TRBD1 TRBV5-4
TGCAGCGTTGCTCTACAGGGGGCAGTAGGTGAGCAGTTCTTC CSVALQGAVGEQFF TRBJ2-1 - TRBD1 TRBV29-1
TGCGCCAGCAGTGAGGCAGCAGCAGGGGCGAACTATGGCTACACCTTC CASSEAAAGANYGYTF TRBJ1-2 - - TRBV10-2
TGTGCCAGTAGTATAGATCGCCCACAGGGCAGAGAGACCCAGTACTTC CASSIDRPQGRETQYF TRBJ2-5 - - TRBV19
TGTGCCAGCAGCTATAACGCGAACACCGGGGAGCTGTTTTTT CASSYNANTGELFF TRBJ2-2 - - TRBV7-9
TGTGCCAGCAGTTACTCGGCCGGGACAGATAATTCACCCCTCCACTTT CASSYSAGTDNSPLHF TRBJ1-6 - TRBD1 TRBV6-5
TGTGCCAGCAGCTTGGTCAGGCTTCGGGAAGGCTACACCTTC CASSLVRLREGYTF TRBJ1-2 - - TRBV5-6
TGTGCCAGCAGTGATAGGGATACGCAGTATTTT CASSDRDTQYF TRBJ2-3 - - TRBV6-1
TGTGCCAGCACCCCGGGGGCAGAAGGGGCCAACGTCCTGACTTTC CASTPGAEGANVLTF TRBJ2-6 - - TRBV28
TGTGCCAGCAGCTTATTTGGGACCAACACTGGGGAGCAGTACTTC CASSLFGTNTGEQYF TRBJ2-7 - - TRBV7-2
TGTGCCAGCAGCGTAGGGCAGACTCGGCGTTCGGATGAGCAGTTCTTC CASSVGQTRRSDEQFF TRBJ2-1 - - TRBV9
TGCGCCAGCAGATCCGACAGCTACGAGCAGTACTTC CASRSDSYEQYF TRBJ2-7 few - TRBV5-1
TGTGCCAGCAGCTTAAATGGGCCAGGGGACACCGGGGAGCTGTTTTTT CASSLNGPGDTGELFF TRBJ2-2 - - TRBV7-3
TGTGCCAGTAGTAGCAGACAGGGGTCGGGCAATCAGCCCCAGCATTTT CASSSRQGSGNQPQHF TRBJ1-5 - TRBD1 TRBV19
TGTGCCAGCACTGGACTAGTTGCCTACGAGCAGTACTTC CASTGLVAYEQYF TRBJ2-7 once TRBD2 TRBV6-5
TGTGCCAGAAGCTTGTCGGGACAGGCAAGATCACCCCTCCACTTT CARSLSGQARSPLHF TRBJ1-6 - TRBD1 TRBV5-3
TGTGCCAGCAGCTTTGTGGGGTATTCCGGGGAGCTGTTTTTT CASSFVGYSGELFF TRBJ2-2 - - TRBV7-8
TGTGCCAGCAGCTCCACACAGGGAGATCAGCCCCAGCATTTT CASSSTQGDQPQHF TRBJ1-5 - - TRBV7-2